This T cell receptor (beta chain) is from a study of T cells after yellow fever vaccination. Background on the study: With SMART-Seq v4 Ultra Low Input, the fractions containing low cell numbers were prepared.

TCRdb re-analysed the 5' RACE reads in MiXCR, keeping a single row per CDR3 protein. The sample lists about 210,000 distinct CDR3 sequences, 3% to 3.5% occurring once. In this sample, this clonotype turned up a few times. Trimming at V came to 4 bases and at J to 1 base, leaving 4 bases not matched to a gene. The CDR3 runs 15 residues. The germline gives CDR1 SGHTA, CDR2 FQGTGA. This clonotype originated in a man younger than 35 who received the YFV17D yellow fever vaccine. This chain joins TRBV7-3 and TRBJ2-3, with 8 bases that match TRBD1. Material: CD4+ T cells sorted from PBMCs, obtained 10 days after the yellow fever booster vaccination. CDR3 coding DNA: TGTGCCAGCAGCTCTCAGGGGGCTCGCACAGATACGCAGTATTTT. It codes for CASSSQGARTDTQYF.